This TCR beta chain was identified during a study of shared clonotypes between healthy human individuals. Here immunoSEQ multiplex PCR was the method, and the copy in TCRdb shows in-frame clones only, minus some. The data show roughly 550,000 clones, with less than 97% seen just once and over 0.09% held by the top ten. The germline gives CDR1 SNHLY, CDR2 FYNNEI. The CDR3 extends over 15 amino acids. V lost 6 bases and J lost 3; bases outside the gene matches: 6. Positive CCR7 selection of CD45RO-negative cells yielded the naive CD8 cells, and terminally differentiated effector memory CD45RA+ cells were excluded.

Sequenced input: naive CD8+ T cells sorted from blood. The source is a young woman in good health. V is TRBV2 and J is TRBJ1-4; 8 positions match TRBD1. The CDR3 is CASSAGGASNEKLFF. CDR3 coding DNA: TGTGCCAGCAGCGCAGGGGGCGCCTCTAATGAAAAACTGTTTTTT. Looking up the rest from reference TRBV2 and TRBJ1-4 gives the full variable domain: EPEVTQTPSHQVTQMGQEVILRCVPISNHLYFYWYRQILGQKVEFLVSFYNNEISEKSEIFDDQFSVERPDGSNFTLKIRSTKLEDSAMYFCASSAGGASNEKLFFGSGTQLSVL.